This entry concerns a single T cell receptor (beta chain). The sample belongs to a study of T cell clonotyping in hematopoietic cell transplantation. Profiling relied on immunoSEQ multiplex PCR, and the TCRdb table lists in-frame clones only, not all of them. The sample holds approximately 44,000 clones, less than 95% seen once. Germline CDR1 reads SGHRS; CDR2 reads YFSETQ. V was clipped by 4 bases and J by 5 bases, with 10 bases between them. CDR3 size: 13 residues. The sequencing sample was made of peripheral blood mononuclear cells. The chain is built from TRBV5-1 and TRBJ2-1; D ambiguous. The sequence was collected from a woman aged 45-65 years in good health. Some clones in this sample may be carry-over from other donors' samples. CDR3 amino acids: CASSLDVNNEQFF. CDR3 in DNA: TGCGCCAGCAGCCTGGACGTGAACAATGAGCAGTTCTTC.